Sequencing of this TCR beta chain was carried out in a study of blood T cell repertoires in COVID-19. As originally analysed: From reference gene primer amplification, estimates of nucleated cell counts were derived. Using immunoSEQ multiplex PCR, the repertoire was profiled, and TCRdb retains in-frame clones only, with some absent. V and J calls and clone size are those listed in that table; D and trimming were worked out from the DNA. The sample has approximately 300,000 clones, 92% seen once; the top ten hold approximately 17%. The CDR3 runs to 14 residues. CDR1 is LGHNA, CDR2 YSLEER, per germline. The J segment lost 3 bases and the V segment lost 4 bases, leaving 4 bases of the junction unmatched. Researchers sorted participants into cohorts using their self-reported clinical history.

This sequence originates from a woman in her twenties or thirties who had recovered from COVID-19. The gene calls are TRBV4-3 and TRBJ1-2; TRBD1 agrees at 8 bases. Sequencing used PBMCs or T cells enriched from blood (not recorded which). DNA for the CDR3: TGCGCCAGCAGCCTTGACAGGGGCCACTATGGCTACACCTTC. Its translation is CASSLDRGHYGYTF.